The rows below give T cell receptor beta chains drawn from one sample of a study of T-cell memory formation after mild COVID-19. MiXCR, applied by TCRdb to the 5' RACE reads, yields one record per CDR3 protein. Among 350,000 to 500,000 distinct CDR3 sequences listed, roughly 18% were seen once. Sequencing input: PBMCs or a T cell subset sorted from them (not recorded which). The receptors were gathered from a man between 18 and 35 years old who had mild COVID-19 (a few samples of this study predate the infection). Cell type and time point are not known. The CDR3 runs from the conserved cysteine through the conserved F or W. The D gene is left open where the match is weak. Clone size is given for some rows only: seen once, a few or many times, or a class if the clone is expanded.

d_call: NA; v_call: TRBV6-7; clone_size: NA; j_call: TRBJ2-4; cdr3_nt: TGTGCCAGCAGCGCAGACGGAGGAGCCAAAAACATTCAGTACTTC; cdr3_aa: CASSADGGAKNIQYF
d_call: TRBD2; v_call: TRBV20-1; clone_size: NA; j_call: TRBJ2-5; cdr3_nt: TGCAGTGCTAGAGATTGGAGGGCGGGGGTAGAGACCCAGTACTTC; cdr3_aa: CSARDWRAGVETQYF
d_call: TRBD2; v_call: TRBV4-3; clone_size: NA; j_call: TRBJ2-3; cdr3_nt: TGCGCCAGCAGCCAAGATGCGGGGGGGCGAACAGATACGCAGTATTTT; cdr3_aa: CASSQDAGGRTDTQYF
d_call: TRBD2; v_call: TRBV3-1; clone_size: few; j_call: TRBJ2-3; cdr3_nt: TGTGCCAGCAGCCAAGGACTAGCGGTGACAGATACGCAGTATTTT; cdr3_aa: CASSQGLAVTDTQYF
d_call: NA; v_call: TRBV7-9; clone_size: NA; j_call: TRBJ2-3; cdr3_nt: TGTTCCAGCATAGGCAGGACTGCTTCCACAGATACGCAGTATTTT; cdr3_aa: CSSIGRTASTDTQYF
d_call: NA; v_call: TRBV6-5; clone_size: NA; j_call: TRBJ2-2; cdr3_nt: TGTGCCAGCAGCCAGGGACGGACCACCGGGGAGCTGTTTTTT; cdr3_aa: CASSQGRTTGELFF
d_call: NA; v_call: TRBV20-1; clone_size: few; j_call: TRBJ1-5; cdr3_nt: TGCAGTGCCATAGCGGTGCGGGGCCAGCCCCAGCATTTT; cdr3_aa: CSAIAVRGQPQHF
d_call: NA; v_call: TRBV3-1; clone_size: NA; j_call: TRBJ1-6; cdr3_nt: TGTGCCAGCAGCCAAGATGGGGGGAAGGATAATTCACCCCTCCACTTT; cdr3_aa: CASSQDGGKDNSPLHF
d_call: TRBD1; v_call: TRBV5-1; clone_size: few; j_call: TRBJ2-1; cdr3_nt: TGCGCCAGCAGCGAACTAGGGGGCCACAATGAGCAGTTCTTC; cdr3_aa: CASSELGGHNEQFF
d_call: TRBD2; v_call: TRBV5-6; clone_size: many; j_call: TRBJ2-1; cdr3_nt: TGTGCCAGCAGCTTGGTTAGCGGGGCCCAGTTCTTC; cdr3_aa: CASSLVSGAQFF
d_call: TRBD1; v_call: TRBV2; clone_size: NA; j_call: TRBJ2-6; cdr3_nt: TGTGCCAGTAGGATCGACAGGGCTGGGGCCAACGTCCTGACTTTC; cdr3_aa: CASRIDRAGANVLTF
d_call: TRBD1; v_call: TRBV10-3; clone_size: NA; j_call: TRBJ1-1; cdr3_nt: TGTGCCATCAGTAGGGACAGGGGGCTAGAGGGGAACACTGAAGCTTTCTTT; cdr3_aa: CAISRDRGLEGNTEAFF
d_call: NA; v_call: TRBV5-1; clone_size: few; j_call: TRBJ2-7; cdr3_nt: TGCGCCAGCAGCTTGGGGGGGGCCTCACCCTCCTACGAGCAGTACTTC; cdr3_aa: CASSLGGASPSYEQYF
d_call: NA; v_call: TRBV5-5; clone_size: many; j_call: TRBJ1-2; cdr3_nt: TGTGCCAGCAGCCAATCCCCGGGATTCGGATATGGCTACACCTTC; cdr3_aa: CASSQSPGFGYGYTF
d_call: TRBD1; v_call: TRBV7-9; clone_size: NA; j_call: TRBJ1-2; cdr3_nt: TGTGCCAGCAGCTCCGGGACAGGCGACTACTATGGCTACACCTTC; cdr3_aa: CASSSGTGDYYGYTF
d_call: TRBD1; v_call: TRBV10-3; clone_size: many; j_call: TRBJ1-3; cdr3_nt: TGTGCCACCCAAACTTGGACAGGTCTCTCTGGAAACACCATATATTTT; cdr3_aa: CATQTWTGLSGNTIYF
d_call: TRBD1; v_call: TRBV6-5; clone_size: NA; j_call: TRBJ1-5; cdr3_nt: TGTGCCAGCAGTCGATCATACTCCGGGACAGGGGTTCAGCCCCAGCATTTT; cdr3_aa: CASSRSYSGTGVQPQHF
d_call: NA; v_call: TRBV18; clone_size: many; j_call: TRBJ2-3; cdr3_nt: TGTGCCAGCTCACCACGAGGGGGAGATACGCAGTATTTT; cdr3_aa: CASSPRGGDTQYF
d_call: TRBD2; v_call: TRBV4-1; clone_size: few; j_call: TRBJ2-3; cdr3_nt: TGCGCCAGCAGCCAAGGACTTTGGACTAGCGGGCCTGGCACAGATACGCAGTATTTT; cdr3_aa: CASSQGLWTSGPGTDTQYF
d_call: NA; v_call: TRBV6-6; clone_size: NA; j_call: TRBJ1-1; cdr3_nt: TGTGCCAGCAGCAGAAGGGCAGTAGAAGCTTTCTTT; cdr3_aa: CASSRRAVEAFF